These 11 T cell receptor beta chains originate from one sample sequenced in a study of cytomegalovirus exposure and HLA in healthy donors. The PCR employed 60 Vbeta primers together with 13 Jbeta primers. Clones were sequenced by immunoSEQ multiplex PCR, and TCRdb holds only the in-frame ones, with some missing. The sample includes about 130,000 clones, about 80% seen only once; the top ten take roughly 2.5%. Input material: PBMCs. These receptors all come from a boy younger than 10 in good health and CMV-seronegative.

The rearrangement links TRBV9 to TRBJ2-1; D possibly corresponds to TRBD2 (5 bases). CDR3 size: 14 residues. V gave up 3 bases and J gave up 6 bases, with 13 bases separating them. CDR1 and CDR2 from the germline V gene are SGDLS and YYNGEE. The DNA of the CDR3 is TGTGCCAGCAGCGGACGAGGGTCCGTCAATGAGCAGTTCTTC. Translating it yields CASSGRGSVNEQFF.

This clone was recorded only once. The rearrangement joins TRBV6-5 to TRBJ1-6, with 9 bases aligning to TRBD1. The J segment lost 7 bases and the V segment lost 0 bases, leaving 4 bases of the junction unmatched. Germline V gene data show CDR1 as MNHEY and CDR2 as SVGAGI. CDR3 length: 16 residues. The DNA for the CDR3 is TGTGCCAGCAGTTACTCATCCGGGACAGGGAATTCACCCCTCCACTTT. Its protein product is CASSYSSGTGNSPLHF.

V is TRBV7-3 and J is TRBJ2-5; D is possibly TRBD2 (7 bases). V was pared by 5 bases and J by 2 bases, with 15 bases between. The CDR3 runs to 15 residues. The germline V gene encodes CDR1 SGHTA and CDR2 FQGTGA. The CDR3 spells CASSPRGGWQETQYF. As DNA, the CDR3 is TGTGCCAGCAGCCCAAGGGGGGGGTGGCAAGAGACCCAGTACTTC.

The rearrangement uses TRBV2 and TRBJ2-7; possible D gene TRBD1, 6 bases. The V gene lost 7 bases and the J gene lost 2 bases, with 12 bases spanning the gap. CDR3 length equals 13 residues. Germline CDR1 and CDR2: SNHLY and FYNNEI. CDR3 in amino acids: CASTRQAAYEQYV. In DNA, the CDR3 is TGTGCCAGCACGAGACAGGCCGCCTACGAGCAGTACGTC.

The J gene is TRBJ1-2, the V gene TRBV20-1; no clear D gene. The germline V and J ends were trimmed by 6 bases and 8 bases, with 13 bases remaining between them. This CDR3 is 11 amino acids long. Germline lookup yields CDR1 DFQATT and CDR2 SNEGSKA (reference sequence). In DNA, the CDR3 is TGCAGTGCCAGTGCTCACCCCGGCTACACCTTC. Amino acids: CSASAHPGYTF.

The chain combines TRBV4-2 with TRBJ2-2; no reliable D call. The ends were cut back, 0 bases at V and 5 bases at J, with 4 bases in the middle. The CDR3 is made up of 13 amino acids. Germline CDR1 LGHNA, CDR2 YNFKEQ. The CDR3 spells CASSQERTGELFF. The CDR3 region has the DNA TGTGCCAGCAGCCAAGAACGGACCGGGGAGCTGTTTTTT.

The rearrangement links TRBV2 to TRBJ2-7; 9 bases fit TRBD1. The CDR3 is 14 residues long. Germline V gene data show CDR1 as SNHLY and CDR2 as FYNNEI. J was trimmed by 5 bases and V by 6 bases; bases with no gene match: 8. The CDR3 coding sequence is TGTGCCAGCAGGACAGGGGGGCTCCTTGACGAGCAGTACGTC. Translation gives CASRTGGLLDEQYV.

V and J are TRBV6-5 and TRBJ1-1; 7 positions agree with TRBD1. CDR3 length equals 14 residues. With 6 bases clipped from V and 4 bases from J, the junction kept 8 bases outside the gene matches. Germline CDR1 and CDR2: MNHEY and SVGAGI. The CDR3 DNA reads TGTGCCAGCAGCCAAACCCGACAGGGCACTGAAGCTTTCTTT. Protein product: CASSQTRQGTEAFF.

The gene calls are TRBV2 and TRBJ1-4, with 9 bases aligning to TRBD1. J lost 4 bases, V lost 7 bases, and 7 bases had no gene match. Per the germline V gene, CDR1 is SNHLY and CDR2 is FYNNEI. CDR3 length: 15 amino acids. CDR3 DNA: TGTGCCAGCACCGGGGGGACAGGGTTTAATGAAAAACTGTTTTTT. Translating gives CASTGGTGFNEKLFF. The entire variable domain, with the rest obtained from reference TRBV2 and TRBJ1-4, is as follows: EPEVTQTPSHQVTQMGQEVILRCVPISNHLYFYWYRQILGQKVEFLVSFYNNEISEKSEIFDDQFSVERPDGSNFTLKIRSTKLEDSAMYFCASTGGTGFNEKLFFGSGTQLSVL.

This chain connects TRBV10-2 to TRBJ2-7; D remains unclear. The CDR3 contains 10 residues. Germline V gene lookup returns CDR1 WSHSY and CDR2 SAAADI. V was clipped by 6 bases and J by 7 bases, with 7 bases between them. Here the CDR3 reads CASRVEEQYV. The CDR3 DNA reads as TGCGCCAGCAGAGTAGAGGAGCAGTACGTC.

The CDR3 coding sequence is TGTGCCAGCAGTTTATTGTCCCAGGGAAGTGGGGAGACCCAGTACTTC. Protein product: CASSLLSQGSGETQYF. V and J are TRBV27 and TRBJ2-5; a weak D match, TRBD1 (5 bases). CDR1 is MNHEY, CDR2 SMNVEV, per germline (reference sequence). This CDR3 spans 16 amino acids. V lost 1 base to trimming and J lost 5 bases, with 17 bases between them.